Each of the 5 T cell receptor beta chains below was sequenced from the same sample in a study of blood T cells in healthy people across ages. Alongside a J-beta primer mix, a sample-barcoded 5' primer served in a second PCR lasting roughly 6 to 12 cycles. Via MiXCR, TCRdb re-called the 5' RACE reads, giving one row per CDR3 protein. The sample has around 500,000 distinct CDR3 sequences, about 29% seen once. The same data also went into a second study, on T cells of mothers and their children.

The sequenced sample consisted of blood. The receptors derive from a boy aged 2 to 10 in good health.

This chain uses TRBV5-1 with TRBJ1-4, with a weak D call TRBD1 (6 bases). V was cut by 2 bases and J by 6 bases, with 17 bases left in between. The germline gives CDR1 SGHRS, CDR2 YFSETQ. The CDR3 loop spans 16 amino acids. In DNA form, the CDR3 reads TGCGCCAGCAGCTTTGGGGGCGCGAAGCTTTATGAAAAACTGTTTTTT. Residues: CASSFGGAKLYEKLFF.

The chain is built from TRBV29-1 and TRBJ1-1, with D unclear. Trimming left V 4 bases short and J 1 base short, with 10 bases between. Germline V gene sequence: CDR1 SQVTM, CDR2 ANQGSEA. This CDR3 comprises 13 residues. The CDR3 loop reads CSVGVAPNTEAFF. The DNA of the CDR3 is TGCAGCGTTGGGGTAGCCCCGAACACTGAAGCTTTCTTT. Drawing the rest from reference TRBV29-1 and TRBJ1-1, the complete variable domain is SAVISQKPSRDICQRGTSLTIQCQVDSQVTMMFWYRQQPGQSLTLIATANQGSEATYESGFVIDKFPISRPNLTFSTLTVSNMSPEDSSIYLCSVGVAPNTEAFFGQGTRLTVV.

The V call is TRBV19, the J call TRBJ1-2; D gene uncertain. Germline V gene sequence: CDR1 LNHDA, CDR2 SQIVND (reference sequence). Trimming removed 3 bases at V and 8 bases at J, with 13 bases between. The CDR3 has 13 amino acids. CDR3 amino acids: CASSIPNPAGYTF. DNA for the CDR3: TGTGCCAGTAGTATTCCTAACCCGGCGGGCTACACCTTC.

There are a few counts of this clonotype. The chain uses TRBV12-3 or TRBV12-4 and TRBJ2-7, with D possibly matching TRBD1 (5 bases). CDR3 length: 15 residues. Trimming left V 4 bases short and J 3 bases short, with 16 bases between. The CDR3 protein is CASSSPPAGNYEQYF. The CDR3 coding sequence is TGTGCCAGCAGTTCGCCTCCGGCAGGGAACTACGAGCAGTACTTC.

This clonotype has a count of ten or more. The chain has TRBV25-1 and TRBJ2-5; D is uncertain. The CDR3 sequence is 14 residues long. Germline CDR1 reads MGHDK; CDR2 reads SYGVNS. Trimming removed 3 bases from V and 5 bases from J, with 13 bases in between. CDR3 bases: TGTGCCAGCAGTGATCTAGGGCGCGGCGAGACCCAGTACTTC. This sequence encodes CASSDLGRGETQYF.